Sequencing of this T cell receptor beta chain was carried out in a study of shared clonotypes between healthy human individuals. Assay used: immunoSEQ multiplex PCR; TCRdb lists only in-frame clones, some missing. The data contain a few million clones, roughly 95% of them singletons. CDR3 size: 11 residues. Germline loops: CDR1 SEHNR, CDR2 FQNEAQ (reference sequence). V lost 3 bases and J lost 7, with 3 bases in between. The chain carries TRBV7-9 and TRBJ2-2; D is ambiguous. The sequence derives from a man aged 18 to 30 in good health. Material for sequencing was naive CD4+ T cells sorted from blood. Subset: CD45RA+ positively selected. CDR3 sequence (DNA): TGTGCCAGCAGCTTCCACGGGGAGCTGTTTTTT. This encodes CASSFHGELFF.